This entry concerns a single T cell receptor beta chain. The data originate from a study of cytomegalovirus exposure and HLA in healthy donors. A multiplex PCR was run with 60 Vbeta primers and 13 Jbeta primers. The assay was immunoSEQ multiplex PCR, and TCRdb's table has in-frame clones only and misses some. In total, the table holds fewer than 70,000 clones. CDR1 SQVTM and CDR2 ANQGSEA come from the germline V gene. V lost 4 bases and J 1 base, leaving 13 bases between the germline ends. CDR3 size: 14 residues. The chain couples TRBV29-1 to TRBJ1-1; D unclear. The receptor comes from a woman under 30 in good health and CMV-seronegative. Material for sequencing was PBMCs. The CDR3, as DNA: TGCAGCGTTGGGGAGACGAAAGGGAACACTGAAGCTTTCTTT. Amino acid sequence: CSVGETKGNTEAFF.